The 31 T cell receptor beta chains presented below share a single source sample, sequenced in a study of blood T cell repertoires in COVID-19. The table came from immunoSEQ multiplex PCR; TCRdb's copy has only in-frame clones and leaves some out. The sample contains under 35,000 clones, 88% of which appear only once. Specimen: peripheral blood. The source of these receptors is a human donor in a cohort sampled during active COVID-19.

The CDR3 spells CASSAELAGGHDEQFF. CDR3 DNA sequence: TGTGCCAGCAGCGCGGAGCTAGCGGGGGGCCACGATGAGCAGTTCTTC. The chain has TRBV7-2 and TRBJ2-1; TRBD2 aligns across 11 bases. This CDR3 is 16 amino acids long. From germline, CDR1 is SGHTA and CDR2 FQGNSA. V gave up 5 bases and J gave up 8 bases; unmatched junction bases: 11.

The rearrangement joins TRBV5-4 to TRBJ2-7; TRBD2 agrees at 15 bases. CDR1 and CDR2 from the germline V gene are SGHNT and YYREEE (reference sequence). V was pared by 0 bases and J by 4 bases, with 5 bases of the junction left unmatched. This CDR3 spans 17 amino acids. Written as DNA, the CDR3 is TGTGCCAGCAGCTTGGTAGGACTAGCGGGGGGGGGATACGAGCAGTACTTC. Translation gives CASSLVGLAGGGYEQYF.

The V call is TRBV9, the J call TRBJ2-3; 12 positions match TRBD2. Trimming at V came to 4 bases and at J to 4 bases, leaving 7 bases not matched to a gene. CDR1 is SGDLS and CDR2 is YYNGEE in the germline V gene. The CDR3 totals 16 residues. In DNA form, the CDR3 reads TGTGCCAGCAGCCCCCGGACTAGCGGGGCCCCAGATACGCAGTATTTT. Its protein product is CASSPRTSGAPDTQYF.

The chain has TRBV2 and TRBJ2-1, with 11 positions matching TRBD2. CDR3 length: 15 amino acids. With 3 bases clipped from V and 2 bases from J, the junction kept 0 bases outside the gene matches. CDR1 is SNHLY and CDR2 is FYNNEI in the germline V gene. The CDR3 bases are TGTGCCAGCAGTGATAGCGGGGGGGCCTACAATGAGCAGTTCTTC. Translating it yields CASSDSGGAYNEQFF.

The chain couples TRBV19 to TRBJ2-7; 8 nucleotides align to TRBD1. CDR1 is LNHDA and CDR2 is SQIVND in the germline V gene (reference sequence). V was clipped by 4 bases and J by 0 bases; unmatched bases: 5. The CDR3 spans 15 residues. The CDR3 here is CASSTHRGSSYEQYF. CDR3 nucleotides: TGTGCCAGTAGTACTCACAGGGGGAGCTCCTACGAGCAGTACTTC.

The chain uses TRBV7-2 and TRBJ1-1, with 11 bases that match TRBD1. With 4 bases clipped from V and 3 bases from J, the junction kept 4 bases outside the gene matches. The CDR3 is 15 amino acids. From germline, CDR1 is SGHTA and CDR2 FQGNSA. CDR3 bases: TGTGCCAGCAGCTCTTGGACAGGGGGCCACACTGAAGCTTTCTTT. Translated: CASSSWTGGHTEAFF.

This clone was detected only a few times. The V call is TRBV5-4, the J call TRBJ2-5, with D possibly TRBD2 on 5 matching bases. The CDR3 has 14 residues. CDR1 and CDR2 (germline): SGHNT, YYREEE (reference sequence). V lost 4 bases, J lost 7 bases, and 17 bases lay in between. For the CDR3, the DNA is TGTGCCAGCAGCAGCCGGGATCTCGAAGGGACCCAGTACTTC. Residues: CASSSRDLEGTQYF. Full variable domain (outside the CDR3, taken from reference TRBV5-4 and TRBJ2-5): ETGVTQSPTHLIKTRGQQVTLRCSSQSGHNTVSWYQQALGQGPQFIFQYYREEENGRGNFPPRFSGLQFPNYSSELNVNALELDDSALYLCASSSRDLEGTQYFGPGTRLLVL.

The chain recombines TRBV10-2 with TRBJ2-3; TRBD1 aligns across 7 bases. The junction had 7 bases not matched to a gene; V was cut back by 7 bases and J by 0 bases. Germline loops: CDR1 WSHSY, CDR2 SAAADI. The CDR3 loop spans 15 amino acids. The CDR3 sequence is CASTLRTGSTDTQYF. CDR3 DNA sequence: TGCGCCAGCACCCTGAGGACAGGAAGCACAGATACGCAGTATTTT.

The chain couples TRBV10-2 to TRBJ1-2, with a weak D call TRBD1 (5 bases). Trimming left V 7 bases short and J 8 bases short, with 11 bases between. The length of the CDR3 is 11 residues. In germline, CDR1 is WSHSY, CDR2 SAAADI. This CDR3 reads CASTGGEGYTF. DNA of the CDR3: TGCGCCAGCACGGGAGGGGAAGGCTACACCTTC.

This clone was seen only once. This sequence joins TRBV7-8 and TRBJ1-2, with 7 bases identical to TRBD1. The CDR3 runs to 14 residues. V lost 5 bases, J lost 1 base, and 4 bases stayed unmatched. Germline values: CDR1 SGHVS, CDR2 FQNEAQ. As DNA, the CDR3 is TGTGCCAGCAGCCCAGGGACAGTTAACTATGGCTACACCTTC. This sequence encodes CASSPGTVNYGYTF.

A few counts support this clone. CDR3 sequence: CASMATGNQPQHF. CDR3 sequence (DNA): TGTGCCAGCATGGCGACAGGCAATCAGCCCCAGCATTTT. This chain connects TRBV6-5 to TRBJ1-5, with a weak D call TRBD1 (5 bases). Germline assignment: CDR1 MNHEY and CDR2 SVGAGI. V lost 7 bases to trimming and J lost 2 bases, with 9 bases between them. CDR3 length: 13 residues.

The rearrangement links TRBV7-9 to TRBJ2-1, with 11 bases lining up with TRBD2. The length of the CDR3 is 17 residues. The germline V gene encodes CDR1 SEHNR and CDR2 FQNEAQ (reference sequence). J lost 5 bases, V lost 4 bases, and 10 bases had no gene match. CDR3: CASSSGGGGLADNEQFF. The CDR3 DNA sequence: TGTGCCAGCAGCTCAGGGGGCGGGGGACTAGCGGACAATGAGCAGTTCTTC. Filled out from reference TRBV7-9 and TRBJ2-1, the complete variable domain reads DTGVSQNPRHKITKRGQNVTFRCDPISEHNRLYWYRQTLGQGPEFLTYFQNEAQLEKSRLLSDRFSAERPKGSFSTLEIQRTEQGDSAMYLCASSSGGGGLADNEQFFGPGTRLTVL.

The rearrangement joins TRBV29-1 to TRBJ2-7; possible D gene TRBD2, 6 bases. This CDR3 contains 13 residues. The germline gives CDR1 SQVTM, CDR2 ANQGSEA. Trimming took off 5 bases at V and 0 bases at J, with 11 bases between the two ends. CDR3 in DNA: TGCAGCGTTATCCCCGGGGGCTCCTACGAGCAGTACTTC. It translates to CSVIPGGSYEQYF.

The chain is built from TRBV2 and TRBJ1-3; D is possibly TRBD1 (6 bases). Between the trimmed V and J ends, which lost 6 bases and 0 bases, there was a span of 9 bases. In germline, CDR1 is SNHLY, CDR2 FYNNEI. This CDR3 is 14 amino acids long. The CDR3, as DNA: TGTGCCAGCAGCGTGGACAGCTCTGGAAACACCATATATTTT. Protein sequence: CASSVDSSGNTIYF.

This clone was detected only a few times. This chain joins TRBV7-3 and TRBJ2-1, with D possibly TRBD1 on 5 matching bases. Germline CDR1 SGHTA, CDR2 FQGTGA. The CDR3 totals 14 residues. V shed 0 bases and J shed 9 bases, with 12 bases lying between them. This chain's CDR3 is CASSLTGQGGEQFF. The DNA of the CDR3 is TGTGCCAGCAGCTTAACAGGGCAGGGTGGTGAGCAGTTCTTC.

V usage is TRBV11-2 and J usage is TRBJ1-4; a weak D match, TRBD1 (6 bases). Per germline, CDR1 SGHAT and CDR2 FQNNGV. This CDR3 contains 17 residues. Trimming shortened V by 5 bases and J by 3 bases, and 19 bases separated the two germline ends. CDR3: CASSPRLLTGPNEKLFF. DNA of the CDR3: TGTGCCAGCAGCCCACGGCTTTTGACAGGACCTAATGAAAAACTGTTTTTT.

The DNA of the CDR3 is TGTGCCAGTAGTATTTTGTATGACAGGGGGCAGTTCTTC. Residues: CASSILYDRGQFF. The chain combines TRBV19 with TRBJ2-1, with TRBD1 identical over 8 bases. CDR3 length equals 13 residues. Germline CDR1 LNHDA, CDR2 SQIVND (reference sequence). Trimming took 3 bases from V and 12 from J; bases not matched to a gene: 7.

The chain combines TRBV7-3 with TRBJ2-1; 7 positions agree with TRBD2. The J segment lost 6 bases and the V segment lost 0 bases, leaving 5 bases of the junction unmatched. The germline V gene has CDR1 SGHTA and CDR2 FQGTGA. CDR3 length equals 15 residues. CDR3 residues: CASSLTGTTTNEQFF. CDR3 nucleotides: TGTGCCAGCAGCTTAACGGGGACTACCACCAATGAGCAGTTCTTC.

This clone was counted a single time. The chain recombines TRBV6-1 with TRBJ1-1, with 10 bases identical to TRBD1. Losses at the gene ends were 4 bases for V and 1 base for J; bases not matched to a gene: 15. This CDR3 comprises 19 residues. The germline CDR1 and CDR2 sequences are MNHNS and SASEGT. The CDR3 DNA reads as TGTGCCAGCAGTGTGGCCCCATTCGGGACAGGGGACAAGAACACTGAAGCTTTCTTT. This gives the protein CASSVAPFGTGDKNTEAFF.

The chain recombines TRBV5-8 with TRBJ1-6; a possible D gene is TRBD1 (6 bases). V dropped 3 bases and J dropped 4 bases, with 17 bases sitting between them. CDR3 size: 17 residues. CDR1 and CDR2 (germline): SGHTS, YDEGEE. CDR3 sequence: CASSYASRTDYNSPLHF. The CDR3 nucleotides read TGTGCCAGCAGCTACGCGAGCCGGACAGATTATAATTCACCCCTCCACTTT.

The chain is built from TRBV7-8 and TRBJ1-1; D is ambiguous. This CDR3 comprises 15 residues. Trimming left V 3 bases short and J 0 bases short, with 11 bases between. The germline CDR1 and CDR2 sequences are SGHVS and FQNEAQ. The CDR3 region has the DNA TGTGCCAGCAGCTTGGGTAGCGCCCTGAACACTGAAGCTTTCTTT. Translation: CASSLGSALNTEAFF. The full variable domain, with the rest looked up from reference TRBV7-8 and TRBJ1-1, is GAGVSQSPRYKVAKRGQDVALRCDPISGHVSLFWYQQALGQGPEFLTYFQNEAQLDKSGLPSDRFFAERPEGSVSTLKIQRTQQEDSAVYLCASSLGSALNTEAFFGQGTRLTVV.

This clone occurred a few times. The chain couples TRBV12-2 to TRBJ2-1; whether TRBD1, the table's D call, matches the DNA was not checked. TRBV12-2 is labeled a pseudogene. This CDR3 is 22 amino acids long. The CDR3: CASRLAPGLPTPGDGSYNEQFF. CDR3 DNA sequence: TGTGCAAGTCGCTTAGCCCCTGGTTTGCCCACTCCAGGGGATGGCTCCTACAATGAGCAGTTCTTC.

In its sample, this clone was seen a few times. V usage is TRBV6-2 or TRBV6-3 and J usage is TRBJ2-5; 11 bases are shared with TRBD2. The CDR3 totals 20 residues. Trimming took 0 bases from V and 0 from J; bases not matched to a gene: 12. Per germline, CDR1 MNHEY and CDR2 SVGEGT. In DNA form, the CDR3 reads TGTGCCAGCAGTTACTCTTTTGGAATAGCGGGGGGGATGTACCAAGAGACCCAGTACTTC. This codes for CASSYSFGIAGGMYQETQYF.

V is TRBV2 and J is TRBJ2-1; the match to TRBD1 covers 11 bases. The CDR3 consists of 16 residues. Germline values: CDR1 SNHLY, CDR2 FYNNEI. The V segment lost 2 bases and the J segment 9 bases; nucleotides outside the gene matches: 9. In DNA, the CDR3 is TGTGCCAGCAGTGAACGCGGGACAGGGGGAATGGGTGAGCAGTTCTTC. Translating it yields CASSERGTGGMGEQFF.

The V gene is TRBV21-1, the J gene TRBJ2-6; TRBD1 is the table's D call and was not checked against the DNA. TRBV21-1 is noted as a pseudogene. The CDR3 is made up of 20 amino acids. CDR3: CASSPRGDRAYYTGANVLTF. In DNA form, the CDR3 reads TGTGCCAGCAGCCCCCGTGGGGACAGGGCTTATTACACTGGGGCCAACGTCCTGACTTTC.

The V call is TRBV7-2, the J call TRBJ2-5, with D perhaps matching TRBD2 (6 bases). V lost 5 bases, J lost 1 base, and 17 bases lay in between. There are 16 residues in the CDR3. The germline V gene has CDR1 SGHTA and CDR2 FQGNSA. As DNA, the CDR3 is TGTGCCAGCAGCCTCGGACTATCATCTATCCAAGAGACCCAGTACTTC. It is translated as CASSLGLSSIQETQYF.

The chain recombines TRBV7-2 with TRBJ2-2; D is unresolved. V was trimmed by 0 bases and J by 6 bases, leaving 5 bases between them. CDR1 SGHTA and CDR2 FQGNSA come from the germline V gene. The CDR3 covers 13 residues. CDR3 sequence: CASSLAAAGELFF. The CDR3 coding sequence is TGTGCCAGCAGCTTAGCGGCGGCCGGGGAGCTGTTTTTT.

This clone has a single count. This chain links TRBV7-2 with TRBJ1-2, with 10 bases matching TRBD1. The CDR3 is made up of 15 amino acids. With V trimmed by 5 bases and J by 6 bases, 9 bases remained unmatched. CDR1 and CDR2 from the germline V gene are SGHTA and FQGNSA. In DNA form, the CDR3 reads TGTGCCAGCAGCCCTTACCGACAGGGGGCTAATGGCTACACCTTC. Protein product: CASSPYRQGANGYTF.

This chain links TRBV7-3 with TRBJ2-6, with TRBD2 identical over 8 bases. Germline V CDR1 and CDR2: SGHTA, FQGTGA. The junction had 13 bases not matched to a gene; V was cut back by 0 bases and J by 0 bases. This CDR3 spans 21 amino acids. The CDR3 nucleotides are TGTGCCAGCAGCTTAACACTCCCCGGGAGCGGGGGACTCTCTGGGGCCAACGTCCTGACTTTC. Translated, it gives CASSLTLPGSGGLSGANVLTF.

J is TRBJ2-5 and V is TRBV27; 11 nucleotides agree with TRBD1. Germline CDR1 MNHEY, CDR2 SMNVEV (reference sequence). The CDR3 is 13 residues long. CDR3 coding DNA: TGTGGGACCGGGACAGGGGGTCGGGAGACCCAGTACTTC. This translates into CGTGTGGRETQYF.

The J gene is TRBJ2-7, the V gene TRBV5-4; D gene unclear. V lost 4 bases, J lost 0 bases, and 11 bases lay in between. The length of the CDR3 is 14 residues. CDR1 SGHNT and CDR2 YYREEE come from the germline V gene (reference sequence). This CDR3 is CASSAFRSSYEQYF. CDR3 DNA: TGTGCCAGCAGCGCCTTTAGGAGCTCCTACGAGCAGTACTTC.